The 18 T cell receptor beta chains reported below all come from one sample, sequenced in a study of T cell responses to AZD1222 COVID-19 vaccine. Sequencing was performed with immunoSEQ multiplex PCR; in TCRdb, only in-frame clones are kept and a portion is missing. The sample includes tens of thousands of clones, around 80% of them seen just once. The specimen was peripheral blood, collected on day 0 of AZD1222 vaccination. The receptor set was obtained from an adult in good health.

This chain links TRBV28 with TRBJ2-1; D may be TRBD1 or TRBD2 (5 bases each). The CDR3 totals 16 residues. Per the germline V gene, CDR1 is MDHEN and CDR2 is SYDVKM. V gave up 2 bases and J gave up 10 bases, with 21 bases separating them. This chain's CDR3 is CASSLRPGTITEEQFF. The DNA of the CDR3 is TGTGCCAGCAGTTTAAGACCCGGGACCATAACCGAGGAGCAGTTCTTC.

The J gene is TRBJ1-2, the V gene TRBV2; 9 bases line up with TRBD1. This CDR3 comprises 14 residues. The V segment lost 6 bases and the J segment 6 bases; nucleotides outside the gene matches: 8. Germline assignment: CDR1 SNHLY and CDR2 FYNNEI. In nucleotides, the CDR3 is TGTGCCAGCAGACCCGGACAGGGGACACATGGCTACACCTTC. Translation: CASRPGQGTHGYTF.

This clone was seen only a few times. This sequence joins TRBV18 and TRBJ1-6, with D perhaps matching TRBD1 (6 bases). The CDR3 sequence is 13 residues long. In germline, CDR1 is KGHSH, CDR2 LQKENI. V was cut by 2 bases and J by 13 bases, with 12 bases left in between. The CDR3 protein is CASSPLRTDPLHF. In DNA, the CDR3 is TGTGCCAGCTCACCATTGAGGACAGATCCCCTCCACTTT.

The chain uses TRBV9 and TRBJ2-1; D is perhaps TRBD1 or TRBD2 (5 bases each). Germline V gene lookup returns CDR1 SGDLS and CDR2 YYNGEE. Trimming stripped 0 bases from V and 2 bases from J, with 9 bases between. The length of the CDR3 is 15 residues. The CDR3 loop is CASSVDWGTYNEQFF. The DNA of the CDR3 is TGTGCCAGCAGCGTAGACTGGGGGACCTACAATGAGCAGTTCTTC. Looking up the rest from reference TRBV9 and TRBJ2-1 gives the full variable domain: DSGVTQTPKHLITATGQRVTLRCSPRSGDLSVYWYQQSLDQGLQFLIQYYNGEERAKGNILERFSAQQFPDLHSELNLSSLELGDSALYFCASSVDWGTYNEQFFGPGTRLTVL.

The rearrangement joins TRBV6-2 or TRBV6-3 to TRBJ1-5; TRBD1 matches at 9 bases. V trimming: 4 bases; J trimming: 5 bases; junction bases outside the gene matches: 9. The CDR3 runs 16 residues. Germline CDR1 MNHEY, CDR2 SVGEGT. CDR3 in DNA: TGTGCCAGCAGTTCCCGTGGACAGGGGCGCTATCAGCCCCAGCATTTT. Translated: CASSSRGQGRYQPQHF.

The chain employs TRBV5-4 and TRBJ2-1; TRBD2 matches 8 bases. CDR3 length equals 15 residues. The V gene's germline CDR1 is SGHNT and CDR2 YYREEE (reference sequence). Losses at the gene ends were 4 bases for V and 1 base for J; bases not matched to a gene: 4. The CDR3 spells CASSRGGRSYNEQFF. For the CDR3, the DNA is TGTGCCAGCAGCCGCGGGGGGAGGTCCTACAATGAGCAGTTCTTC.

A few counts support this clone. The rearrangement joins TRBV5-4 to TRBJ2-1; D possibly uses TRBD1 or TRBD2 (6 bases each). The germline V gene encodes CDR1 SGHNT and CDR2 YYREEE (reference sequence). This CDR3 is 16 amino acids long. With 1 base removed from V and 9 bases from J, the gap between germline ends came to 20 bases. The CDR3 loop reads CASSLRTGPKGGEQFF. The CDR3 coding sequence is TGTGCCAGCAGCTTGCGGACCGGGCCAAAGGGGGGTGAGCAGTTCTTC.

The CDR3 reads CASSSRRGSFYGYTF. In DNA form, the CDR3 reads TGTGCCAGCAGTTCCCGCCGTGGATCATTTTATGGCTACACCTTC. This chain connects TRBV28 to TRBJ1-2; D not certain. In germline, CDR1 is MDHEN, CDR2 SYDVKM. CDR3 size: 15 residues. V shed 4 bases and J shed 5 bases, with 17 bases lying between them.

The V gene is TRBV5-1, the J gene TRBJ2-5, with TRBD2 identical over 9 bases. The CDR3 is 16 residues long. In germline, CDR1 is SGHRS, CDR2 YFSETQ. V was pared by 2 bases and J by 2 bases, with 7 bases of the junction left unmatched. CDR3 sequence: CASSFQAGGKQETQYF. CDR3 bases: TGCGCCAGCAGCTTTCAGGCGGGGGGGAAACAAGAGACCCAGTACTTC.

The gene calls are TRBV11-2 and TRBJ2-1, with D perhaps matching TRBD1 (5 bases). The CDR3 covers 14 residues. Trimming removed 1 base from V and 6 bases from J, with 10 bases in between. Germline V lookup: CDR1 SGHAT, CDR2 FQNNGV. CDR3 in DNA: TGTGCCAGCAGCTTAGGCAGTACAGGCAATGAGCAGTTCTTC. Its translation is CASSLGSTGNEQFF.

The chain is built from TRBV6-1 and TRBJ2-3; D ambiguous. CDR1 MNHNS and CDR2 SASEGT come from the germline V gene. V was trimmed by 2 bases and J by 5 bases, leaving 5 bases between them. This CDR3 has 12 amino acids. CDR3 nucleotides: TGTGCCAGCAGTGAACGAAGAGATACGCAGTATTTT. It specifies CASSERRDTQYF.

This clone was counted a single time. The chain recombines TRBV6-1 with TRBJ1-2; no clear D gene. This CDR3 has 13 amino acids. The germline gives CDR1 MNHNS, CDR2 SASEGT. V was pared by 3 bases and J by 5 bases, with 10 bases between. CDR3: CASSDGLGYGYTF. The DNA for the CDR3 is TGTGCCAGCAGTGACGGGTTAGGGTATGGCTACACCTTC.

V usage is TRBV9 and J usage is TRBJ1-2; tentative D call: TRBD1 (5 bases). This CDR3 contains 11 residues. The V end lost 4 bases, the J end lost 8 bases, and 9 bases lay between the germline ends. Germline V lookup: CDR1 SGDLS, CDR2 YYNGEE. CDR3 protein: CASSSREGYTF. The CDR3 bases are TGTGCCAGCAGCTCCAGGGAGGGCTACACCTTC.

The chain combines TRBV4-1 with TRBJ1-5; D is unclear. Germline loops: CDR1 MGHRA, CDR2 YSYEKL. V gave up 3 bases and J gave up 4 bases, with 7 bases separating them. The CDR3 consists of 13 residues. CDR3 in DNA: TGCGCCAGCAGCCAGAGCCTGAATCAGCCCCAGCATTTT. Protein sequence: CASSQSLNQPQHF.

V is TRBV4-2 and J is TRBJ2-5; D is undetermined. Germline lookup yields CDR1 LGHNA and CDR2 YNFKEQ. The CDR3 covers 15 residues. V was clipped by 0 bases and J by 2 bases, with 10 bases between them. DNA for the CDR3: TGTGCCAGCAGCCAAGAGTATCAAAATCAAGAGACCCAGTACTTC. It specifies CASSQEYQNQETQYF.

The chain uses TRBV7-8 and TRBJ1-5, with D unclear. Germline CDR1 reads SGHVS; CDR2 reads FQNEAQ. The CDR3 has 14 residues. Trimming left V 1 base short and J 6 bases short, with 10 bases between. The CDR3 coding sequence is TGTGCCAGCAGCTTAGGCGTAGGGCCTCAGCCCCAGCATTTT. This gives the protein CASSLGVGPQPQHF. Filled out from reference TRBV7-8 and TRBJ1-5, the complete variable domain reads GAGVSQSPRYKVAKRGQDVALRCDPISGHVSLFWYQQALGQGPEFLTYFQNEAQLDKSGLPSDRFFAERPEGSVSTLKIQRTQQEDSAVYLCASSLGVGPQPQHFGDGTRLSIL.

The chain uses TRBV5-1 and TRBJ1-3; unclear D gene. The V end lost 0 bases, the J end lost 2 bases, and 6 bases lay between the germline ends. The length of the CDR3 is 14 residues. Germline V gene sequence: CDR1 SGHRS, CDR2 YFSETQ. CDR3 bases: TGCGCCAGCAGCTTGGGGTCGGCTGGAAACACCATATATTTT. This gives the protein CASSLGSAGNTIYF.

This chain connects TRBV6-5 to TRBJ1-3; D possibly corresponds to TRBD1 (6 bases). The CDR3 length is 14 residues. The V and J ends lost 11 bases and 0 bases respectively, with 14 bases between them. Germline V gene data show CDR1 as MNHEY and CDR2 as SVGAGI. The CDR3 sequence is CASRDNFSGNTIYF. The CDR3 coding sequence is TGTGCCTCCCGGGACAATTTCTCTGGAAACACCATATATTTT.